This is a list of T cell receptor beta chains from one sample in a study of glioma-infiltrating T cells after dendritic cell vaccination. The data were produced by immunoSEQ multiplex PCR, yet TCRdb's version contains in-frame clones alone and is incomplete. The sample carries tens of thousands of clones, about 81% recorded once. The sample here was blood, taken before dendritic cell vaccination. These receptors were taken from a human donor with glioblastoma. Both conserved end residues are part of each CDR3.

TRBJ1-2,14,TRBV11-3,CASSSTGGKNGYTF
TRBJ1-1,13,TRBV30,CAWRKGESSTAFF
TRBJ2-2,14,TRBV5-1,CASSSQGASGELFF
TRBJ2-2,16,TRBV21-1,CASSKKNRVITGELFF
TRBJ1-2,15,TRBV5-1,CASSQNPDSIYGYTF
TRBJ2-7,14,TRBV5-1,CASSLAGTTYEQYF
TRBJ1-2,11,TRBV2,CASNRQYGYTF
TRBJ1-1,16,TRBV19,CASSINGYRRGTEAFF
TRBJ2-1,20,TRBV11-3,CASSLALADRGSALYNEQFF
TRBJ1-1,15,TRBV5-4,CASSFWELKNTEAFF
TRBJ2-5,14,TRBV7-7,CASSLGLGAETQYF
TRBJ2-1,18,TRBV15,CATSRALGGAGSYNEQFF
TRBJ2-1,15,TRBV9,CASSESGGTYNEQFF
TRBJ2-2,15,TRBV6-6,CASSQGPWGTGELFF
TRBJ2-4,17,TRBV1,CTSSLISRVIAKNIQYF
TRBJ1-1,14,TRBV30,CAWRELQGFNEAFF
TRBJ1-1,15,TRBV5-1,CASSLTTGTDTEAFF
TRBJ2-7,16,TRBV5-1,CASSLDGQGVGREQYF
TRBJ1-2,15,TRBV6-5,CASSYSSQGSYGYTF
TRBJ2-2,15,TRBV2,CASSGLAVNTGELFF
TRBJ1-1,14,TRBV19,CASSIQGGTTEAFF
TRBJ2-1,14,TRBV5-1,CASRSAGGYNEQFF
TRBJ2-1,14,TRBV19,CATSDRGSYNEQFF
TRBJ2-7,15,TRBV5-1,CASSLYSGGAGEQYF
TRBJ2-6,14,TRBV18,CASSPVSGANVLTF
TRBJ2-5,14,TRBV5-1,CASSLNVGQETQYF
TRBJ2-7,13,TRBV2,CASMIAGAYEQYF
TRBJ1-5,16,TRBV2,CASKNDEGGSNQPQHF
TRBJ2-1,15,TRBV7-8,CASSIGTGGPNEQFF
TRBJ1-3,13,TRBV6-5,CASIAGSGNTIYF